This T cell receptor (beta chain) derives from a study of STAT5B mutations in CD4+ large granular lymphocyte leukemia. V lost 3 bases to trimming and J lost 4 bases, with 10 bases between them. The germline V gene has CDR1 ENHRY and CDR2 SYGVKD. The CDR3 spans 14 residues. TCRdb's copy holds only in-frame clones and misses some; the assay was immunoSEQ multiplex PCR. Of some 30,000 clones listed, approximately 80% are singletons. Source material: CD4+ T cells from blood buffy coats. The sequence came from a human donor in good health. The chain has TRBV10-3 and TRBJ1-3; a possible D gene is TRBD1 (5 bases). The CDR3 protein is CAISDGTQGNTIYF. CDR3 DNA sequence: TGTGCCATCAGTGACGGGACTCAGGGAAACACCATATATTTT.